The sample holds a few counts of the clone carrying this T cell receptor (beta chain). Its target is not known. As to time point: patch test 1, 2 weeks after DPC sensitization. The treatment is: therapeutic diphenylcyclopropenone sensitization with weekly scalp DPC. This entry comes from a study of human T cells and chemical hapten exposure. For the study at large: The sensitizer, 2% DPC, was used on around 2 cm by around 2 cm of upper inner arm skin. Study-wide points: TCRs exceeding 1 in 1000 frequency stayed unchanged with DPC sensitization. Against controls, expanded TCRs gave rise to significantly more large CDR3 similarity clusters.

The J segment lost 5 bases and the V segment lost 6 bases, leaving 2 bases of the junction unmatched. Germline V gene sequence: CDR1 LGHDT, CDR2 YNNKEL (reference sequence). The CDR3 extends over 13 amino acids. Separate cDNA molecules received unique molecular identifiers, which the library attached to them. Using its own MiXCR run on the RACE reads, TCRdb lists one record per CDR3 protein. The sample has 300,000 to 400,000 distinct CDR3 sequences; around 7% are singletons. This receptor was identified in a woman in her late teens or twenties with alopecia areata. Some clones in this sample may be carry-over from other donors' samples. The sample consisted of whole blood, taken in connection with sensitization to the hapten diphenylcyclopropenone (DPC). The chain couples TRBV3-1 to TRBJ2-2; 8 bases are a match to TRBD2. This chain's CDR3 is CASSIAGTGELFF. As DNA, the CDR3 is TGTGCCAGCAGTATAGCGGGGACCGGGGAGCTGTTTTTT.